Listed below are T cell receptor beta chains from one sample, sequenced in a study of identical twins. TCRdb redid the calling of the 5' RACE reads with MiXCR, one entry per CDR3 protein. The profile shows 1.5 million to 2 million distinct CDR3 sequences, 32% of them singletons. Sequencing was done on a sample of cord blood. Receptors were obtained from a newborn girl in good health. The CDR3 runs from the conserved cysteine through the conserved F or W. A D gene is named only where the DNA matches it firmly. A row's size may be missing; if present it is once, few, many or a size class.

d_call,clone_size,v_call,j_call,cdr3_aa,cdr3_nt
TRBD1,few,TRBV4-1,TRBJ1-2,CASSQDSRTGGGYTF,TGCGCCAGCAGCCAAGATTCGCGGACAGGGGGTGGCTACACCTTC
TRBD2,-,TRBV9,TRBJ2-5,CASSVAGGPYNEQYF,TGTGCCAGCAGCGTAGCGGGGGGGCCGTACAATGAGCAGTACTTC
TRBD1,few,TRBV20-1,TRBJ2-1,CSARAARTGGNEQFF,TGCAGTGCTAGAGCGGCTAGGACAGGAGGCAATGAGCAGTTCTTC
-,many,TRBV24-1,TRBJ2-3,CATSAGHSTDTQYF,TGTGCCACCAGTGCGGGACATTCCACAGATACGCAGTATTTT
-,-,TRBV12-3/TRBV12-4,TRBJ1-1,CASTRIQGNTEAFF,TGTGCCAGCACTCGAATACAGGGGAACACTGAAGCTTTCTTT
TRBD2,-,TRBV12-3/TRBV12-4,TRBJ2-2,CASSSPSGGAGELFF,TGTGCCAGCAGTTCCCCTAGCGGGGGGGCCGGGGAGCTCTTTTTT
TRBD1,-,TRBV12-3/TRBV12-4,TRBJ2-5,CASSLASTGGEQYF,TGTGCCAGCAGTTTAGCTTCTACAGGGGGAGAGCAGTACTTC
-,-,TRBV20-1,TRBJ1-5,CSARSGAYSNQPQHF,TGCAGTGCCAGGTCGGGCGCGTATAGCAATCAGCCCCAGCATTTT
-,-,TRBV6-1,TRBJ2-7,CASSEAMIKRGYWEQYF,TGTGCCAGCAGTGAAGCTATGATTAAGAGGGGGTATTGGGAGCAGTACTTC
-,-,TRBV4-2,TRBJ2-1,CASSQDLAVLANNEQFF,TGTGCCAGCAGCCAAGATCTCGCCGTCTTGGCGAACAATGAGCAGTTCTTC
-,few,TRBV20-1,TRBJ2-3,CSATRLRADTQYF,TGCAGTGCTACGCGTCTCCGGGCAGATACGCAGTATTTT
TRBD1,few,TRBV9,TRBJ2-3,CASSGRTGIRDTQYF,TGTGCCAGCAGCGGCCGGACAGGAATAAGAGATACGCAGTATTTT
-,few,TRBV7-2,TRBJ2-3,CASSLHYRNTDTQYF,TGTGCCAGCAGCCTTCACTACCGGAACACAGATACGCAGTATTTT
-,-,TRBV20-1,TRBJ1-1,CSALPNTEAFF,TGCAGTGCGCTTCCGAACACTGAAGCTTTCTTT
TRBD2,-,TRBV7-2,TRBJ2-1,CASTRRGVSEQFF,TGTGCCAGCACCCGACGGGGGGTGAGTGAGCAGTTCTTC
TRBD2,-,TRBV4-1,TRBJ2-7,CASSPLPLAIEQYF,TGCGCCAGCAGCCCCCTCCCACTAGCGATCGAGCAGTACTTC
TRBD2,-,TRBV5-1,TRBJ2-5,CASSSRTGTSGFNEQYF,TGCGCCAGCAGCTCGAGAACCGGGACTAGCGGTTTCAATGAGCAGTACTTC
TRBD2,many,TRBV20-1,TRBJ2-5,CSARSPTSIETQYF,TGCAGTGCTAGATCCCCGACTAGCATTGAGACCCAGTACTTC
-,-,TRBV20-1,TRBJ1-5,CSAPQTGSGTQPQHF,TGCAGTGCCCCACAGACAGGAAGCGGGACTCAGCCCCAGCATTTT
TRBD2,-,TRBV9,TRBJ2-1,CASSVSSGEQFF,TGTGCCAGCAGCGTATCTAGCGGTGAGCAGTTCTTC
-,few,TRBV7-9,TRBJ1-1,CASSRVKGQMNTEAFF,TGTGCCAGCAGCCGGGTGAAGGGGCAAATGAACACTGAAGCTTTCTTT
TRBD2,few,TRBV6-1,TRBJ2-7,CAAGERHYEQYF,TGTGCCGCGGGAGAGAGGCACTACGAGCAGTACTTC